This passage covers 22 T cell receptor beta chains from one sample sequenced in a study of CD8+CD57+ T cells in acquired aplastic anemia. Selection for sequencing was limited to patients who had shown CD8+CD57+ cell expansion by flow cytometry. For CDR3 and TCR beta VDJ profiling, genomic DNA was the template used. Via MiXCR, TCRdb re-called the reads, giving one row per CDR3 protein. The sample includes over 150,000 distinct CDR3 sequences, 50% to 65% of them seen just once. The sequencing input was sorted CD4+, CD8+, or CD8+CD57+ T cells (not recorded which) from PBMCs. The receptor source for this set is a human donor with aplastic anemia.

This clonotype was picked up a small number of times. This chain connects TRBV24-1 to TRBJ2-7, with 7 bases fitting TRBD2. CDR3 size: 13 residues. Germline lookup yields CDR1 KGHDR and CDR2 SFDVKD. The J segment lost 4 bases and the V segment lost 4 bases, leaving 3 bases of the junction unmatched. The CDR3 here is CATSEGEGYEQYF. CDR3 DNA sequence: TGTGCCACCAGTGAAGGGGAGGGGTACGAGCAGTACTTC.

The CDR3 coding sequence is TGTGCCACCACCAACGCAGCACTGGGGGCGAATAGCAATCAGCCCCAGCATTTT. Its protein is CATTNAALGANSNQPQHF. V is TRBV15 and J is TRBJ1-5; D is perhaps TRBD1 (6 bases). With 7 bases removed from V and 0 bases from J, the gap between germline ends came to 22 bases. Germline loops: CDR1 LNHNV, CDR2 YYDKDF (reference sequence). There are 18 residues in the CDR3.

This chain links TRBV19 with TRBJ2-3, with D possibly being TRBD2 (5 bases). Trimming pared 3 bases from V and 6 bases from J, leaving 13 bases between. Germline lookup yields CDR1 LNHDA and CDR2 SQIVND (reference sequence). The CDR3 sequence is 14 residues long. CDR3 in amino acids: CASSIYLASDTQYF. For the CDR3, the DNA is TGTGCCAGTAGTATTTACCTAGCATCGGATACGCAGTATTTT.

This clonotype was counted at least ten times. Just one base apart from a much larger clone, this may be a read error. The V and J genes are TRBV29-1 and TRBJ1-1, with D unresolved. The V and J ends lost 5 bases and 0 bases respectively, with 7 bases between them. The germline CDR1 and CDR2 sequences are SQVTM and ANQGSEA. The CDR3 totals 12 residues. The CDR3 protein is CSVREMNTEAFF. DNA of the CDR3: TGCAGCGTTAGGGAAATGAACACTGAAGCTTTCTTT.

In its sample, this clonotype was seen many times. This rearrangement joins TRBV10-3 to TRBJ1-1, with 7 bases that match TRBD1. This CDR3 contains 12 residues. V dropped 2 bases and J dropped 12; count of bases not matched to a gene: 6. Germline values: CDR1 ENHRY, CDR2 SYGVKD. CDR3 residues: CAISEDDRDPFF. CDR3 bases: TGTGCCATCAGTGAGGACGACAGGGATCCTTTCTTT.

This clonotype came up many times. J is TRBJ1-3 and V is TRBV19; no clear D gene. CDR1 LNHDA and CDR2 SQIVND come from the germline V gene (reference sequence). Between the trimmed V and J ends, which lost 3 bases and 0 bases, there was a span of 12 bases. The CDR3 has 16 residues. The CDR3 nucleotides read TGTGCCAGTAGTATGGGCGACGTCCTCTCTGGAAACACCATATATTTT. The encoded protein is CASSMGDVLSGNTIYF.

The rearrangement uses TRBV20-1 and TRBJ2-7; 7 nucleotides agree with TRBD1. Per germline, CDR1 DFQATT and CDR2 SNEGSKA (reference sequence). V dropped 2 bases and J dropped 2; count of bases not matched to a gene: 9. The CDR3 has 15 residues. CDR3 region: CSARRLPGQTYEQYF. The CDR3 nucleotides read TGCAGTGCTAGACGCCTGCCGGGACAGACCTACGAGCAGTACTTC.

This clonotype was seen at least ten times. This rearrangement joins TRBV27 to TRBJ1-6; D is ambiguous. The germline V gene has CDR1 MNHEY and CDR2 SMNVEV (reference sequence). Trimming cost V 2 bases and J 8 bases, with 16 bases left between them. CDR3 length: 16 residues. The CDR3: CASSLGSPLWDSPLHF. CDR3 DNA sequence: TGTGCCAGCAGTTTAGGTAGCCCCCTCTGGGATTCACCCCTCCACTTT.

The DNA for the CDR3 is TGTGCCAGCAGCTTATTAGGAGGGCACCGGGAGCTGTTTTTT. Translating gives CASSLLGGHRELFF. The chain recombines TRBV7-3 with TRBJ2-2, with D maybe TRBD2 (6 bases). The V and J ends lost 2 bases and 9 bases respectively, with 13 bases between them. The CDR3 spans 14 residues. Germline V gives CDR1 SGHTA, CDR2 FQGTGA.

The chain links TRBV7-3 to TRBJ1-2; possibly TRBD1 for D (6 bases). The length of the CDR3 is 14 residues. V lost 1 base and J lost 5, with 11 bases in between. Germline loops: CDR1 SGHTA, CDR2 FQGTGA. The CDR3 region is CASSLSSQGYGYTF. The CDR3 DNA reads TGTGCCAGCAGCTTAAGCTCGCAGGGGTATGGCTACACCTTC. Filled out from reference TRBV7-3 and TRBJ1-2, the complete variable domain reads GAGVSQTPSNKVTEKGKYVELRCDPISGHTALYWYRQSLGQGPEFLIYFQGTGAADDSGLPNDRFFAVRPEGSVSTLKIQRTERGDSAVYLCASSLSSQGYGYTFGSGTRLTVV.

The rearrangement uses TRBV14 and TRBJ2-7, with 10 bases identical to TRBD1. The CDR3 runs to 14 residues. V was pared by 6 bases and J by 3 bases, with 5 bases of the junction left unmatched. The V gene's germline CDR1 is SGHDN and CDR2 FVKESK. The CDR3 here is CASRGTGVGYEQYF. In DNA, the CDR3 is TGTGCCAGCAGGGGGACAGGGGTGGGCTACGAGCAGTACTTC.

This clonotype showed up just a few times. The rearrangement links TRBV13 to TRBJ2-3, with D maybe TRBD2 (5 bases). Germline V gene data show CDR1 as PRHDT and CDR2 as FYEKMQ (reference sequence). The germline V and J ends were trimmed by 4 bases and 11 bases, with 13 bases remaining between them. The CDR3 sequence is 12 residues long. For the CDR3, the DNA is TGTGCCAGCAGCTCAGAGGGCAATGAGCAGTATTTT. Protein sequence: CASSSEGNEQYF.

The chain is built from TRBV7-8 and TRBJ2-7; tentative D call: TRBD1 (5 bases). The V gene's germline CDR1 is SGHVS and CDR2 FQNEAQ. The CDR3 has 15 residues. V was clipped by 3 bases and J by 3 bases, with 15 bases between them. For the CDR3, the DNA is TGTGCCAGCAGCTTCCACAGGTTAGGTCGCTACGAGCAGTACTTC. Protein sequence: CASSFHRLGRYEQYF.

This clonotype was counted between two and nine times. The chain joins TRBV16 to TRBJ2-1, with unresolved D. Trimming shortened V by 3 bases and J by 3 bases, and 9 bases separated the two germline ends. The CDR3 has 14 residues. From germline, CDR1 is KGHSY and CDR2 FQNENV. The CDR3 DNA reads as TGTGCCAGCAGCCAGGGATGGGACTACAATGAGCAGTTCTTC. Amino acids: CASSQGWDYNEQFF.

V gene TRBV29-1 combines with J gene TRBJ2-7, with D uncertain. The V end lost 5 bases, the J end lost 10 bases, and 15 bases lay between the germline ends. CDR3 length: 11 amino acids. Germline V gene sequence: CDR1 SQVTM, CDR2 ANQGSEA. CDR3 residues: CSVSSAGPQYF. CDR3 coding DNA: TGCAGCGTTTCCTCTGCCGGGCCCCAGTACTTC.

J is TRBJ1-1 and V is TRBV7-2, with 7 nucleotides matching TRBD1. The CDR3 runs 13 residues. CDR1 and CDR2 (germline): SGHTA, FQGNSA. The junction had 9 bases not matched to a gene; V was cut back by 3 bases and J by 11 bases. CDR3 amino acids: CASSFPGGGEAFF. CDR3 DNA: TGTGCCAGCAGCTTCCCGGGAGGGGGCGAGGCTTTCTTT.

This clonotype was counted a few times. The J gene is TRBJ2-4, the V gene TRBV19, with TRBD1 matching 8 bases. The germline V gene has CDR1 LNHDA and CDR2 SQIVND (reference sequence). CDR3 length: 14 residues. J lost 9 bases, V lost 3 bases, and 7 bases had no gene match. In nucleotides, the CDR3 is TGTGCCAGTAGTATGCAGGGGGCGAACCTCATTCAGTACTTC. It yields the protein CASSMQGANLIQYF.

The V and J genes are TRBV7-9 and TRBJ1-1; D unclear. The CDR3 is 15 residues long. Trimming cost V 8 bases and J 3 bases, with 19 bases left between them. CDR1 is SEHNR and CDR2 is FQNEAQ in the germline V gene (reference sequence). The CDR3 sequence is CASATLGLRDTEAFF. DNA of the CDR3: TGTGCCAGCGCAACACTAGGGCTCCGTGACACTGAAGCTTTCTTT. Using reference TRBV7-9 and TRBJ1-1 for the parts outside the CDR3, the full variable domain is DTGVSQNPRHKITKRGQNVTFRCDPISEHNRLYWYRQTLGQGPEFLTYFQNEAQLEKSRLLSDRFSAERPKGSFSTLEIQRTEQGDSAMYLCASATLGLRDTEAFFGQGTRLTVV.

The chain couples TRBV25-1 to TRBJ1-6, with D uncertain. CDR1 and CDR2 (germline): MGHDK, SYGVNS. CDR3 length: 14 amino acids. V lost 0 bases, J lost 9 bases, and 9 bases lay in between. The CDR3 bases are TGTGCCAGCAGTGAATATAGTCAGAGTTCACCCCTCCACTTT. As protein: CASSEYSQSSPLHF.

This chain links TRBV5-1 with TRBJ2-5, with D unresolved. V was shortened by 5 bases and J by 0 bases, with 11 bases between the two germline ends. Germline V gives CDR1 SGHRS, CDR2 YFSETQ. The CDR3 runs 14 residues. CDR3 protein: CASSAFTHQETQYF. The CDR3 coding sequence is TGCGCCAGCAGTGCCTTTACTCACCAAGAGACCCAGTACTTC.

V gene TRBV2 combines with J gene TRBJ1-1; no reliable D call. CDR1 is SNHLY, CDR2 FYNNEI, per germline. Trimming left V 3 bases short and J 4 bases short, with 12 bases between. The CDR3 runs to 14 residues. The CDR3 sequence: CASSEVERSTEAFF. The CDR3 DNA is TGTGCCAGCAGTGAGGTGGAGCGGAGCACTGAAGCTTTCTTT.

The chain combines TRBV20-1 with TRBJ2-7; D is ambiguous. Germline V CDR1 and CDR2: DFQATT, SNEGSKA (reference sequence). This CDR3 is 15 amino acids long. Trimming cost V 3 bases and J 2 bases, with 17 bases left between them. The CDR3 coding sequence is TGCAGTGCTAGGCGGTCAAAATCCACAGCCTACGAGCAGTACTTC. This codes for CSARRSKSTAYEQYF.